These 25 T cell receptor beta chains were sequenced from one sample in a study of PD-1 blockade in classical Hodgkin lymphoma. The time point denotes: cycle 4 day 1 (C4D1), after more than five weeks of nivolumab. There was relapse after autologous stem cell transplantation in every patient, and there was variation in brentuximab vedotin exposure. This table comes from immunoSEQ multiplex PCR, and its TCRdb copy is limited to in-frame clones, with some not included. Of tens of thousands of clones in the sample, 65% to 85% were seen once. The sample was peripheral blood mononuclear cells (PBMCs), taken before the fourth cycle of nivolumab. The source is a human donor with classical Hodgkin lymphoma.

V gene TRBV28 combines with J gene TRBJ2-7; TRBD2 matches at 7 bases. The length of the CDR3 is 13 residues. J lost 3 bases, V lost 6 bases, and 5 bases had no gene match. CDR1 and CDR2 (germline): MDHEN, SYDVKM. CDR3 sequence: CASRGTNNYEQYF. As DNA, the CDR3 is TGTGCCAGCAGAGGGACTAACAACTACGAGCAGTACTTC.

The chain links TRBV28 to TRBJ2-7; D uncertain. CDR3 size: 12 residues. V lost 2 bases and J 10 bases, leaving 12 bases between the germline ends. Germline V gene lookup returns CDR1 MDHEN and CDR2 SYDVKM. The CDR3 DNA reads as TGTGCCAGCAGTTTAGGGTCCGGGTATCAGTACTTC. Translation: CASSLGSGYQYF.

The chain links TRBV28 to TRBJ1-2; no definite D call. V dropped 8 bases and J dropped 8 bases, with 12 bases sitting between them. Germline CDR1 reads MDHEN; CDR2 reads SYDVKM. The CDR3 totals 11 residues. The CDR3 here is CASEKIGGYTF. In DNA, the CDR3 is TGTGCCAGCGAGAAAATTGGAGGCTACACCTTC.

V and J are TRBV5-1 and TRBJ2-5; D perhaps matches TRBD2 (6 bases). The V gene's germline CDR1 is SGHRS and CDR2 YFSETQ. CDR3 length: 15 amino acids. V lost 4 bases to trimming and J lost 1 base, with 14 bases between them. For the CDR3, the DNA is TGCGCCAGCAGCATCCAGGGAGGCCCCCAAGAGACCCAGTACTTC. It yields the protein CASSIQGGPQETQYF.

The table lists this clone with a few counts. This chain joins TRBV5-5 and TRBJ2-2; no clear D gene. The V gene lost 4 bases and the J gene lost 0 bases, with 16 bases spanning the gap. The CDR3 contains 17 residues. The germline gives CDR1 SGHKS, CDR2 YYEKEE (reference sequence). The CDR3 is CASSRLTAHANTGELFF. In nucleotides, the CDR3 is TGTGCCAGCAGCCGTCTGACCGCCCATGCGAACACCGGGGAGCTGTTTTTT.

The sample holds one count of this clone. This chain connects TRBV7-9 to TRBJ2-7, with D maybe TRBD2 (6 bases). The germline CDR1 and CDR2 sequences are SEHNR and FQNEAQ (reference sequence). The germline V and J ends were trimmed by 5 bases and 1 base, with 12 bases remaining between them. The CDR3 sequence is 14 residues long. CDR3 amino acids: CASSLEGGSYEQYF. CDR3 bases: TGTGCCAGCAGCCTCGAGGGAGGTTCCTACGAGCAGTACTTC.

The CDR3 sequence: CASSLGSGGRGTGELFF. CDR3 DNA sequence: TGTGCCAGCAGCTTAGGGAGTGGCGGGAGAGGCACCGGGGAGCTGTTTTTT. The V and J genes are TRBV7-9 and TRBJ2-2; TRBD2 matches 7 bases. The V segment lost 1 base and the J segment 4 bases; nucleotides outside the gene matches: 9. CDR3 length equals 17 residues. Germline V gives CDR1 SEHNR, CDR2 FQNEAQ (reference sequence).

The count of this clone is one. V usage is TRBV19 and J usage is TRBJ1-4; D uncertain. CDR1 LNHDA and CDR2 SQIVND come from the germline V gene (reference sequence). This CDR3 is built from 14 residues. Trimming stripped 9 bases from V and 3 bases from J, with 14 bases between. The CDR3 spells CASAFGGPNEKLFF. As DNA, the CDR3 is TGTGCCAGCGCCTTTGGAGGGCCTAATGAAAAACTGTTTTTT. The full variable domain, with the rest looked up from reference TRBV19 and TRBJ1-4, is DGGITQSPKYLFRKEGQNVTLSCEQNLNHDAMYWYRQDPGQGLRLIYYSQIVNDFQKGDIAEGYSVSREKKESFPLTVTSAQKNPTAFYLCASAFGGPNEKLFFGSGTQLSVL.

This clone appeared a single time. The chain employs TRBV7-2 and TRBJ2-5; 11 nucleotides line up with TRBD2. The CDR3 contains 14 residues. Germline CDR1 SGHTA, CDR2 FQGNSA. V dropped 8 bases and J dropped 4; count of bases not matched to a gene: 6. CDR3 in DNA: TGTGCCAGCGTCTTCGGACTAGCGGGAGAGACCCAGTACTTC. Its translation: CASVFGLAGETQYF.

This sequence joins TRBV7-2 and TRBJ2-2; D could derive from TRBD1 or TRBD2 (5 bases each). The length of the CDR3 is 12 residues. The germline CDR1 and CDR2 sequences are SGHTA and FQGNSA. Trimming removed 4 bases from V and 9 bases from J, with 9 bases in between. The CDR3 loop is CASSSGPRELFF. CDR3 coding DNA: TGTGCCAGCAGCTCGGGACCCAGGGAGCTGTTTTTT.

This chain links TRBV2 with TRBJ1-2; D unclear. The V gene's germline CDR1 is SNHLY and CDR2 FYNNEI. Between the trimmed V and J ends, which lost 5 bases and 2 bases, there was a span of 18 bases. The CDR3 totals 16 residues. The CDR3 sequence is CASSPDSPGPNYGYTF. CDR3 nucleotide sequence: TGTGCCAGCAGTCCGGATAGTCCAGGCCCAAACTATGGCTACACCTTC.

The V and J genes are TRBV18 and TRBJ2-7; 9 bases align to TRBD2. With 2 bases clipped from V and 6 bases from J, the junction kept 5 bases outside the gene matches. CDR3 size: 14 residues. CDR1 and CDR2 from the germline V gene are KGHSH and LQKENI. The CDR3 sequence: CASSPAGGPLEQYF. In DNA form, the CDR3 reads TGTGCCAGCTCACCAGCGGGAGGGCCTCTCGAGCAGTACTTC.

The CDR3 DNA follows: TGTGCCAGCGCAACCGGGACAGGGAACTATGGCTACACCTTC. Translated, it gives CASATGTGNYGYTF. The genes are TRBV18 and TRBJ1-2; 9 bases align to TRBD1. V lost 8 bases to trimming and J lost 2 bases; unmatched junction nucleotides: 6. Per germline, CDR1 KGHSH and CDR2 LQKENI. This CDR3 region has 14 residues.

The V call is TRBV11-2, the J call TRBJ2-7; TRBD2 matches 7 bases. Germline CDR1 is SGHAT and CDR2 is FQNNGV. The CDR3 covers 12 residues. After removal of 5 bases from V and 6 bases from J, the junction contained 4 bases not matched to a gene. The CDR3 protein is CASSHGLVEQYF. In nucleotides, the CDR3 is TGTGCCAGCAGCCACGGACTAGTCGAGCAGTACTTC.

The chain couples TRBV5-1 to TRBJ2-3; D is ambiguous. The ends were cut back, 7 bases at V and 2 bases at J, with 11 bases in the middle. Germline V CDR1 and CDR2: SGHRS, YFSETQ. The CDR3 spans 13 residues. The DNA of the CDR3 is TGCGCCAGCGCCTCCCTACCCACAGATACGCAGTATTTT. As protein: CASASLPTDTQYF.

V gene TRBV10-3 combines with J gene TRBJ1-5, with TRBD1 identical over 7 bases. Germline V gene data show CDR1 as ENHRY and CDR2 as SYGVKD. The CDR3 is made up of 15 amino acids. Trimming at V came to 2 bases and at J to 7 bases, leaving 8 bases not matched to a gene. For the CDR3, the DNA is TGTGCCATCAGTGAGCCTGACAGGGCTGGGCAGCCCCAGCATTTT. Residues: CAISEPDRAGQPQHF.

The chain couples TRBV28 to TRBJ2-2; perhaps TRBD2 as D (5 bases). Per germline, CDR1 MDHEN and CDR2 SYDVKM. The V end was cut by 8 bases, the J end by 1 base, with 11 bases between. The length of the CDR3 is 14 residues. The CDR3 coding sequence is TGTGCCAGCGGGTTTCGGGGGAACACCGGGGAGCTGTTTTTT. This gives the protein CASGFRGNTGELFF.

Here the CDR3 DNA reads TGTGCCAGCAGCCAGGACGGGACCTTCTATGGCTACACCTTC. Protein product: CASSQDGTFYGYTF. This rearrangement joins TRBV4-2 to TRBJ1-2; D possibly corresponds to TRBD1 (5 bases). Trimming took 3 bases from V and 4 from J, leaving 12 bases between them. The CDR3 totals 14 residues. Germline V gene sequence: CDR1 LGHNA, CDR2 YNFKEQ.

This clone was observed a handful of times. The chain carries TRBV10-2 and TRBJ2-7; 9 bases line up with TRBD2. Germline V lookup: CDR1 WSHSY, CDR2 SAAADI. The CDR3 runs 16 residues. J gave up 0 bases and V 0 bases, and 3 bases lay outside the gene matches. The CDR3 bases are TGCGCCAGCAGTGAGTCGGGTAGCGGGAGCTCCTACGAGCAGTACTTC. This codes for CASSESGSGSSYEQYF.

CDR3 DNA sequence: TGTGCCAGCAGTCCACTTTCCACAGGGGGCGCCTACAATGAGCAGTTCTTC. It yields the protein CASSPLSTGGAYNEQFF. The J gene is TRBJ2-1, the V gene TRBV27; 9 nucleotides match TRBD1. Losses at the gene ends were 5 bases for V and 2 bases for J; bases not matched to a gene: 10. CDR1 MNHEY and CDR2 SMNVEV come from the germline V gene (reference sequence). This CDR3 comprises 17 residues.

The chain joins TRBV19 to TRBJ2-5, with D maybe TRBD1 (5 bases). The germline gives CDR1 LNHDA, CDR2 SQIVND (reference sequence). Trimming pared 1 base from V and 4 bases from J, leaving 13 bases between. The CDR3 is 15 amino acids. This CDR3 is CASSIGAVGAETQYF. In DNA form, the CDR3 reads TGTGCCAGTAGTATAGGTGCAGTAGGGGCAGAGACCCAGTACTTC.

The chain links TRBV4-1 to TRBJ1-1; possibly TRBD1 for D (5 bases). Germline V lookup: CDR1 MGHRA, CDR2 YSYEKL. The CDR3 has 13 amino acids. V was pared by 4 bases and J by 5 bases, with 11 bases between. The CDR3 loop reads CASSLDGGTEAFF. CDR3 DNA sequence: TGCGCCAGCAGCCTAGACGGGGGAACTGAAGCTTTCTTT.

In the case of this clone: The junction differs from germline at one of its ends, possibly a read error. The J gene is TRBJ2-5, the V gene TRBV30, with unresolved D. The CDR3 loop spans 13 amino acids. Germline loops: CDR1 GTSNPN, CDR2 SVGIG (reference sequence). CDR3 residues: CAWSPGPQATQYF. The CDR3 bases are TGTGCCTGGAGTCCAGGACCACAAGCGACCCAGTACTTC.

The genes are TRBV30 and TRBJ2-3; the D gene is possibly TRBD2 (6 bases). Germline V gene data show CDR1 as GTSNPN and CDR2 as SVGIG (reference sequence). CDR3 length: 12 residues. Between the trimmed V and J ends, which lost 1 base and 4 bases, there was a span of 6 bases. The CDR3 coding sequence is TGTGCCTGGAGTGGCGGGGCAGATACGCAGTATTTT. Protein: CAWSGGADTQYF.

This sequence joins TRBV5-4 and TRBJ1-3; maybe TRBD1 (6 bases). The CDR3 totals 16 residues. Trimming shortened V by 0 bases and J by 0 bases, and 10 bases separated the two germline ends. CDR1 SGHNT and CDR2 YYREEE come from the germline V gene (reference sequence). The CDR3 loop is CASSLGGPASGNTIYF. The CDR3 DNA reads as TGTGCCAGCAGCTTGGGGGGGCCAGCCTCTGGAAACACCATATATTTT. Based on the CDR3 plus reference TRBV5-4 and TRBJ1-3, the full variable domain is ETGVTQSPTHLIKTRGQQVTLRCSSQSGHNTVSWYQQALGQGPQFIFQYYREEENGRGNFPPRFSGLQFPNYSSELNVNALELDDSALYLCASSLGGPASGNTIYFGEGSWLTVV.